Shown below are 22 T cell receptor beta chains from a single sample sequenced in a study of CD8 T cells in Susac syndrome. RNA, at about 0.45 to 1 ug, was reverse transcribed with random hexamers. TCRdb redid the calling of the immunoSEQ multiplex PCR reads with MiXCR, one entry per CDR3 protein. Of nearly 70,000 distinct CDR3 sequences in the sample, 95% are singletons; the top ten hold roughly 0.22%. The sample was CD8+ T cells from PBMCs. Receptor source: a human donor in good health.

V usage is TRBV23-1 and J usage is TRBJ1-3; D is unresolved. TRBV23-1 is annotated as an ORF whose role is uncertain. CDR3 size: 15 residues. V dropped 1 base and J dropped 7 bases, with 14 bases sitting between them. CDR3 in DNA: TGCGCCAGCAGTCAATGCGCAGTAATTGGTAACACCATATATTTT. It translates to CASSQCAVIGNTIYF.

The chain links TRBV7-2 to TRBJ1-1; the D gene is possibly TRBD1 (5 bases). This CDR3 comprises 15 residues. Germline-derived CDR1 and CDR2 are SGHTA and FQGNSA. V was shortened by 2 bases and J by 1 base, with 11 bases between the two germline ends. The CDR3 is CASSLITGWNTEAFF. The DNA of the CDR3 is TGTGCCAGCAGCTTAATCACAGGATGGAACACTGAAGCTTTCTTT.

CDR3 DNA sequence: TGTGCCAGCAGCCAGGACAGAATGTATGGCTACACCTTC. It codes for CASSQDRMYGYTF. This chain uses TRBV13 with TRBJ1-2; D perhaps matches TRBD1 (6 bases). The germline V gene has CDR1 PRHDT and CDR2 FYEKMQ (reference sequence). Trimming stripped 5 bases from V and 5 bases from J, with 12 bases between. CDR3 size: 13 residues.

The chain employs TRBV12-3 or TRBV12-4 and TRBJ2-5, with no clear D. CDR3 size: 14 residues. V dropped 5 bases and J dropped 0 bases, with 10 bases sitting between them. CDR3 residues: CASSPLLYQETQYF. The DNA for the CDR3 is TGTGCCAGCAGTCCCCTGCTCTACCAAGAGACCCAGTACTTC.

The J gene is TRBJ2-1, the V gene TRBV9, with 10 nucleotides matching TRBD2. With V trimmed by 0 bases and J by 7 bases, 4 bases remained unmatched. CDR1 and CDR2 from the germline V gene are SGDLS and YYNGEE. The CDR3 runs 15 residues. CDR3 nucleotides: TGTGCCAGCAGCGTAGCCAGCGGGGGGGCGAATGAGCAGTTCTTC. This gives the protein CASSVASGGANEQFF.

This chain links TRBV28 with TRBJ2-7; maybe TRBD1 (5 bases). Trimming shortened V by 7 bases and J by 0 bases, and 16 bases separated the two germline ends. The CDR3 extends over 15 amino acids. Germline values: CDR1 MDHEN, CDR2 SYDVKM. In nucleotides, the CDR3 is TGTGCCAGCACCGACGACGACAGTGACTCCTACGAGCAGTACTTC. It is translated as CASTDDDSDSYEQYF.

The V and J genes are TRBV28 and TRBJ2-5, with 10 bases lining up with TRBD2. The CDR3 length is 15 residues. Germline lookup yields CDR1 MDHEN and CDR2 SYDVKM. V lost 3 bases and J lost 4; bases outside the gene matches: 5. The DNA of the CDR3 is TGTGCCAGCAGTTTTACTAGCGGGGACGGAGAGACCCAGTACTTC. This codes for CASSFTSGDGETQYF.

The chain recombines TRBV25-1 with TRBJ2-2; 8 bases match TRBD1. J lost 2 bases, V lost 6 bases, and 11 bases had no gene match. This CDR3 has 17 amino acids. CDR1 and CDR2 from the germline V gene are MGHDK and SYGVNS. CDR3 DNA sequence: TGTGCCAGCAGCCCTTGGACAGGGAGAGTCAACACCGGGGAGCTGTTTTTT. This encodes CASSPWTGRVNTGELFF.

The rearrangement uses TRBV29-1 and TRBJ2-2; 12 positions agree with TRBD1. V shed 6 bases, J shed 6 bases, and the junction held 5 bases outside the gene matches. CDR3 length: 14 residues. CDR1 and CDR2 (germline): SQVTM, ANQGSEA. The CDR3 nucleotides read TGCAGCGTGGCCGGGACAGGGGGCCCCGGGGAGCTGTTTTTT. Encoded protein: CSVAGTGGPGELFF.

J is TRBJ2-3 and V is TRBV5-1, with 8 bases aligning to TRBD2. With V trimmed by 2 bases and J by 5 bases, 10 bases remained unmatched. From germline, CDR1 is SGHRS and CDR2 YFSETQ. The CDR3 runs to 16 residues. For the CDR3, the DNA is TGCGCCAGCAGCTTCCTAGCGGGCGGGTCAAGAGATACGCAGTATTTT. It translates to CASSFLAGGSRDTQYF.

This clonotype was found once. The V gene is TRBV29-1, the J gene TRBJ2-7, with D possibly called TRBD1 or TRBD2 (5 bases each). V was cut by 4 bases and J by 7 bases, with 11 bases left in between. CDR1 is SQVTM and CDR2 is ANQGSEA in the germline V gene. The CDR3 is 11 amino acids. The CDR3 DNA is TGCAGCGTTGCGGGACGACAAGAGCAGTACTTC. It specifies CSVAGRQEQYF.

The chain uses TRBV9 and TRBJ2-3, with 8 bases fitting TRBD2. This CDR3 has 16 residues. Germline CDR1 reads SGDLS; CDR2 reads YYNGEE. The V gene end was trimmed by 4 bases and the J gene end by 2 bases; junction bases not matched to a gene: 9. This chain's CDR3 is CASSPSRGGVTDTQYF. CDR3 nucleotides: TGTGCCAGCAGCCCCAGTCGGGGGGGGGTCACAGATACGCAGTATTTT.

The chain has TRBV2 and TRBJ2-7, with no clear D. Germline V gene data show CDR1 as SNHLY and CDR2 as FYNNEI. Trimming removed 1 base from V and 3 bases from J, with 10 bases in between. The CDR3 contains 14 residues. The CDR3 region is CASSEEVKHYEQYV. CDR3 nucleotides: TGTGCCAGCAGTGAAGAAGTCAAGCACTACGAGCAGTACGTC.

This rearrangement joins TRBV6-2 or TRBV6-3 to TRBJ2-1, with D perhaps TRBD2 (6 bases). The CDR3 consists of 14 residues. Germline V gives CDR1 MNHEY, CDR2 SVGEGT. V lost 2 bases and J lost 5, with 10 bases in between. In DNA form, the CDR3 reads TGTGCCAGCAGTTACCTATCGGGGGACAATGAGCAGTTCTTC. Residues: CASSYLSGDNEQFF.

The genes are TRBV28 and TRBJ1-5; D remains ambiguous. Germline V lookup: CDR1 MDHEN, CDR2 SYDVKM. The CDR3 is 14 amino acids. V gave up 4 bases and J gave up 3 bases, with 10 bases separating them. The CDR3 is CASSYSDSNQPQHF. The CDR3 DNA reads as TGTGCCAGCAGTTACAGTGATTCCAATCAGCCCCAGCATTTT.

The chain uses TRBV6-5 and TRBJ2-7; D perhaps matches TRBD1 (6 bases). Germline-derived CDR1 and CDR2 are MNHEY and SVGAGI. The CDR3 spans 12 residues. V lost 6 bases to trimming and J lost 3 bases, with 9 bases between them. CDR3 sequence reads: CASSPQGYEQYF. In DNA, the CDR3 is TGTGCCAGCAGCCCACAGGGCTACGAGCAGTACTTC.

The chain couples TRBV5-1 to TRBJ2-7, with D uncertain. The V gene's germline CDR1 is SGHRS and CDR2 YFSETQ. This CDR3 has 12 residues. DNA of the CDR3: TGCGCCAGCAGCTTGGTGGAACGCCCCTGCAACGTC. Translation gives CASSLVERPCNV.

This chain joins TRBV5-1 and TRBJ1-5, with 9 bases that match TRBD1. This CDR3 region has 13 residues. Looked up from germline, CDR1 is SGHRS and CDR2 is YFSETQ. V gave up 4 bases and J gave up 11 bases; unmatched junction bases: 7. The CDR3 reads CASSTGQGQAQHF. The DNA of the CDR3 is TGCGCCAGCAGCACGGGACAGGGTCAAGCCCAGCATTTT.

CDR3 in DNA: TGTGCCAGCAGCGAGCCTCGGGGAGGGAATGGCTACACCTTC. The encoded protein is CASSEPRGGNGYTF. The chain joins TRBV9 to TRBJ1-2; no clear D. The germline CDR1 and CDR2 sequences are SGDLS and YYNGEE. The CDR3 covers 14 residues. V dropped 3 bases and J dropped 6 bases, with 15 bases sitting between them.

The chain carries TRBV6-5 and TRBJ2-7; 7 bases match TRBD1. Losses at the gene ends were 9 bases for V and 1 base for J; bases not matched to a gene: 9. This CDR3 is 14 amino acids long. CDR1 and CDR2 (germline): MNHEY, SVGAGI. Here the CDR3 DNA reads TGTGCCAGGGCGACAGGGAAATTATCCTACGAGCAGTACGTC. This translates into CARATGKLSYEQYV.

The CDR3 loop is CASSPGTSVSYEQYF. CDR3 DNA: TGTGCCAGCAGCCCTGGGACTAGCGTCTCCTACGAGCAGTACTTC. The rearrangement uses TRBV9 and TRBJ2-7, with 10 bases aligning to TRBD2. The germline V gene encodes CDR1 SGDLS and CDR2 YYNGEE. The CDR3 is 15 amino acids. Unmatched junction bases numbered 4, after V lost 4 bases and J lost 0 bases.

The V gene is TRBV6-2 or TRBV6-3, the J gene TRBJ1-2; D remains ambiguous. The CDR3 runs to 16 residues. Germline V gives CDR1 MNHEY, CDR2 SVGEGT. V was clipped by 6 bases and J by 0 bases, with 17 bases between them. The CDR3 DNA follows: TGTGCCAGCAGCTCCACCGAGGAGGCCGCTAACTATGGCTACACCTTC. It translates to CASSSTEEAANYGYTF.